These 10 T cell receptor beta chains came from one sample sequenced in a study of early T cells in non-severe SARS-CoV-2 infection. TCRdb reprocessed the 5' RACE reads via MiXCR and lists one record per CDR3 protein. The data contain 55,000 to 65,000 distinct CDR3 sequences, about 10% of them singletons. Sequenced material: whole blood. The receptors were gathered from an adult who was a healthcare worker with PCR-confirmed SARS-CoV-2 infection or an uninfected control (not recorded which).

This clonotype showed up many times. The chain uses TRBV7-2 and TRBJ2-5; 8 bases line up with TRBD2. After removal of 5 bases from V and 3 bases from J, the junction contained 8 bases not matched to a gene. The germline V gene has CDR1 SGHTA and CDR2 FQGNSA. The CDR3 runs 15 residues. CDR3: CASSPSFGGEETQYF. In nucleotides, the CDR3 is TGTGCCAGCAGCCCCTCCTTCGGGGGGGAAGAGACCCAGTACTTC.

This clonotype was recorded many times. CDR3 sequence (DNA): TGCGCCAGCAGCCTCACCGAGCACCCGGAGAACTATGGCTACACCTTC. It specifies CASSLTEHPENYGYTF. The chain carries TRBV4-1 and TRBJ1-2; unclear D gene. The CDR3 spans 16 residues. The germline CDR1 and CDR2 sequences are MGHRA and YSYEKL. V was trimmed by 4 bases and J by 2 bases, leaving 17 bases between them.

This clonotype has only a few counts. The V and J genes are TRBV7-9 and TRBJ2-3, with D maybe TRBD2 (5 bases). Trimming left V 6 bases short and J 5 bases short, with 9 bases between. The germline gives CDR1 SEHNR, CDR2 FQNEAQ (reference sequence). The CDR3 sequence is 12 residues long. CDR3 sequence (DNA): TGTGCCAGCAGACCGGGGAGAGATACGCAGTATTTT. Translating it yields CASRPGRDTQYF. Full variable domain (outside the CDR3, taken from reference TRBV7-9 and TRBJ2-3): DTGVSQNPRHKITKRGQNVTFRCDPISEHNRLYWYRQTLGQGPEFLTYFQNEAQLEKSRLLSDRFSAERPKGSFSTLEIQRTEQGDSAMYLCASRPGRDTQYFGPGTRLTVL.

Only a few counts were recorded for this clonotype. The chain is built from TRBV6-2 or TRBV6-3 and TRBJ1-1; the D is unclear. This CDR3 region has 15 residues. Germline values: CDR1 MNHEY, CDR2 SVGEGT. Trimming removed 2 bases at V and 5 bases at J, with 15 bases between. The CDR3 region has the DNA TGTGCCAGCAGTTACCGCTCCCAGATTAAGACTGAAGCTTTCTTT. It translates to CASSYRSQIKTEAFF.

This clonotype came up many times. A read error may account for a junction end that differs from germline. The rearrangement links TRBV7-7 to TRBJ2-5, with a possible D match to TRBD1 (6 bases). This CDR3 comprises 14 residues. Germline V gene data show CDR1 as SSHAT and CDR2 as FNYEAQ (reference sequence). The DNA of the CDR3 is TGTGCTAGCAGCTTCGGGACACTCCAAGAGACCCAGTACTTC. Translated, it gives CASSFGTLQETQYF.

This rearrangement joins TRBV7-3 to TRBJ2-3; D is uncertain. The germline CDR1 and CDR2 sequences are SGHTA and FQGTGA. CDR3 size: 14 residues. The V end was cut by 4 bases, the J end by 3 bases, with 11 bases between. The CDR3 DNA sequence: TGTGCCAGCAGCTCGGACGGAACAACAGATACGCAGTATTTT. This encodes CASSSDGTTDTQYF. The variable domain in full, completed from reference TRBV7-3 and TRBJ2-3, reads GAGVSQTPSNKVTEKGKYVELRCDPISGHTALYWYRQSLGQGPEFLIYFQGTGAADDSGLPNDRFFAVRPEGSVSTLKIQRTERGDSAVYLCASSSDGTTDTQYFGPGTRLTVL.

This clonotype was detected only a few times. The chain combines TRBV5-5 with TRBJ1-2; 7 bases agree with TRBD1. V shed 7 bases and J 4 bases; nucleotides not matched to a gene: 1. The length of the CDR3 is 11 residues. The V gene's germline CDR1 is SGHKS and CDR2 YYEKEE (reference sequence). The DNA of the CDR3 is TGTGCCAGCGGGACAGTCTATGGCTACACCTTC. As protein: CASGTVYGYTF.

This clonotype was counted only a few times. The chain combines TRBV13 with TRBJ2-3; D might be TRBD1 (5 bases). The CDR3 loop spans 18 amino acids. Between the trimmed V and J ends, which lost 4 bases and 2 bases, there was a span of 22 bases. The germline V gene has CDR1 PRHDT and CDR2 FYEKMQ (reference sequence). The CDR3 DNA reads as TGTGCCAGCAGCTCACGCGGCGTTGGGGCGGCACCCACAGATACGCAGTATTTT. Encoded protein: CASSSRGVGAAPTDTQYF.

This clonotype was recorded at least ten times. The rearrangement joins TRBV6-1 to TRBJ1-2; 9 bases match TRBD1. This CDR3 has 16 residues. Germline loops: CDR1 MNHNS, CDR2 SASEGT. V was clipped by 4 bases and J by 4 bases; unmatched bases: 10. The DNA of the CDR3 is TGTGCCAGCAGTGTCGAGACGGCGGACAGGGGCTATGGCTACACCTTC. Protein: CASSVETADRGYGYTF.

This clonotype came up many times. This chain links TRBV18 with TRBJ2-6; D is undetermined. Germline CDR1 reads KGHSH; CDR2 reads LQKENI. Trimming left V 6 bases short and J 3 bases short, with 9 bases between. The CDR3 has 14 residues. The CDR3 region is CASSPTDGANVLTF. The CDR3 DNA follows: TGTGCCAGCTCCCCGACGGATGGGGCCAACGTCCTGACTTTC.